This entry lists 27 T cell receptor beta chains sequenced from one sample in a study of blood T cell repertoires in COVID-19. Assay used: immunoSEQ multiplex PCR; TCRdb lists only in-frame clones, some missing. The sample yields about 270,000 clones, more than 80% seen once. Source material: PBMCs or T cells enriched from blood (not recorded which). These receptors were taken from a woman in her twenties or thirties with acute COVID-19.

V is TRBV5-6 and J is TRBJ1-4, with a weak D call TRBD1 (6 bases). The length of the CDR3 is 15 residues. Germline V gene data show CDR1 as SGHDT and CDR2 as YYEEEE. The germline V and J ends were trimmed by 3 bases and 2 bases, with 11 bases remaining between them. The CDR3 nucleotides are TGTGCCAGCAGCTACTCAGGGGCCACTAATGAAAAACTGTTTTTT. Its protein product is CASSYSGATNEKLFF. The whole variable domain, remainder taken from reference TRBV5-6 and TRBJ1-4, is DAGVTQSPTHLIKTRGQQVTLRCSPKSGHDTVSWYQQALGQGPQFIFQYYEEEERQRGNFPDRFSGHQFPNYSSELNVNALLLGDSALYLCASSYSGATNEKLFFGSGTQLSVL.

This clone came up once. The rearrangement links TRBV27 to TRBJ2-7; 12 positions match TRBD2. The CDR3 consists of 20 residues. Germline V gives CDR1 MNHEY, CDR2 SMNVEV (reference sequence). The V and J ends lost 5 bases and 0 bases, in that order; junction bases with no gene match: 17. CDR3 sequence reads: CASSDGGPLAGGLFSYEQYF. The CDR3 coding sequence is TGTGCCAGCAGTGACGGGGGGCCACTAGCGGGGGGCCTTTTCTCCTACGAGCAGTACTTC.

The gene calls are TRBV5-1 and TRBJ2-2, with 7 bases aligning to TRBD1. CDR1 and CDR2 from the germline V gene are SGHRS and YFSETQ. Trimming cost V 3 bases and J 2 bases; bases outside gene matches: 4. The CDR3 length is 15 residues. CDR3 nucleotides: TGCGCCAGCAGCTGGGGGACAGTAAACACCGGGGAGCTGTTTTTT. This encodes CASSWGTVNTGELFF.

The chain combines TRBV28 with TRBJ2-3; tentatively, D is TRBD2 (5 bases). The V and J ends lost 7 bases and 5 bases respectively, with 25 bases between them. This CDR3 spans 17 amino acids. In germline, CDR1 is MDHEN, CDR2 SYDVKM. CDR3: CASTSDGLADFKDTQYF. CDR3 bases: TGTGCCAGCACCTCGGACGGCCTAGCTGACTTCAAAGATACGCAGTATTTT.

The genes are TRBV5-8 and TRBJ2-3; TRBD2 matches 9 bases. Per the germline V gene, CDR1 is SGHTS and CDR2 is YDEGEE. The CDR3 extends over 17 amino acids. V was clipped by 4 bases and J by 0 bases; unmatched bases: 9. CDR3 sequence (DNA): TGTGCCAGCAGCAGGGTTGTAGCGGGGGCTAGCACAGATACGCAGTATTTT. Residues: CASSRVVAGASTDTQYF.

CDR3 nucleotide sequence: TGTGCCATTTCACGGGACAGGGTTTACTATAATTCACCCCTCCACTTT. It translates to CAISRDRVYYNSPLHF. The J gene is TRBJ1-6, the V gene TRBV28; TRBD1 aligns across 9 bases. The length of the CDR3 is 16 residues. Germline assignment: CDR1 MDHEN and CDR2 SYDVKM. J was trimmed by 3 bases and V by 10 bases; bases with no gene match: 10.

The chain recombines TRBV4-1 with TRBJ1-5; D ambiguous. The CDR3 covers 16 residues. V lost 0 bases, J lost 0 bases, and 9 bases lay in between. CDR1 and CDR2 from the germline V gene are MGHRA and YSYEKL. CDR3 residues: CASSQDGGGSNQPQHF. Written as DNA, the CDR3 is TGCGCCAGCAGCCAAGATGGAGGAGGTAGCAATCAGCCCCAGCATTTT.

This chain links TRBV4-1 with TRBJ1-4; 9 bases fit TRBD1. Germline CDR1 and CDR2: MGHRA and YSYEKL. The CDR3 sequence is 14 residues long. V lost 2 bases, J lost 13 bases, and 8 bases stayed unmatched. DNA for the CDR3: TGCGCCAGCAGCCAACCCGGACAGGGGATCGGACTGTTTTTT. It codes for CASSQPGQGIGLFF.

The rearrangement joins TRBV7-3 to TRBJ2-2, with TRBD2 identical over 8 bases. Germline lookup yields CDR1 SGHTA and CDR2 FQGTGA. The CDR3 has 17 residues. After removal of 0 bases from V and 6 bases from J, the junction contained 9 bases not matched to a gene. The CDR3 coding sequence is TGTGCCAGCAGCTTAACGAGGCTAGCGGGTTTGGCCGGGGAGCTGTTTTTT. This codes for CASSLTRLAGLAGELFF.

The V gene is TRBV2, the J gene TRBJ1-6, with no clear D. The V gene's germline CDR1 is SNHLY and CDR2 FYNNEI. The V gene lost 0 bases and the J gene lost 7 bases, with 10 bases spanning the gap. The CDR3 loop spans 15 amino acids. CDR3 region: CASSEALRGNSPLHF. Written as DNA, the CDR3 is TGTGCCAGCAGTGAAGCGCTTCGAGGGAATTCACCCCTCCACTTT.

The chain combines TRBV28 with TRBJ2-3, with TRBD1 matching 7 bases. The V gene's germline CDR1 is MDHEN and CDR2 SYDVKM. The CDR3 is 13 residues long. J was trimmed by 4 bases and V by 6 bases; bases with no gene match: 4. Written as DNA, the CDR3 is TGTGCCAGCAGAACCACAGGGGCAGATACGCAGTATTTT. This codes for CASRTTGADTQYF.

V and J are TRBV10-3 and TRBJ2-4, with 10 bases fitting TRBD1. CDR1 and CDR2 from the germline V gene are ENHRY and SYGVKD. This CDR3 is built from 14 residues. J lost 8 bases, V lost 3 bases, and 4 bases had no gene match. The CDR3 sequence: CAISEGTGVDIQYF. DNA for the CDR3: TGTGCCATCAGTGAAGGGACAGGGGTGGACATTCAGTACTTC.

The rearrangement links TRBV6-5 to TRBJ2-3; tentative D call: TRBD2 (6 bases). Germline loops: CDR1 MNHEY, CDR2 SVGAGI. V was clipped by 5 bases and J by 0 bases, with 12 bases between them. The CDR3 runs to 15 residues. As DNA, the CDR3 is TGTGCCAGCAGTAGGCTGAGCGGGAGCACAGATACGCAGTATTTT. Translated, it gives CASSRLSGSTDTQYF.

This clone was recorded once. The rearrangement joins TRBV9 to TRBJ2-1, with a tentative D call TRBD2 (6 bases). CDR3 length equals 14 residues. The V end lost 4 bases, the J end lost 8 bases, and 16 bases lay between the germline ends. Germline loops: CDR1 SGDLS, CDR2 YYNGEE. CDR3 nucleotide sequence: TGTGCCAGCAGCCGACGTTCGGGGGACGATGAGCAGTTCTTC. This translates into CASSRRSGDDEQFF.

The sample holds one count of this clone. This chain connects TRBV12-5 to TRBJ2-2; 9 bases align to TRBD1. CDR1 LGHNT and CDR2 FRNRAP come from the germline V gene. This CDR3 contains 17 residues. V trimming: 3 bases; J trimming: 2 bases; junction bases outside the gene matches: 7. Here the CDR3 reads CASGFTGGAENTGELFF. The CDR3 coding sequence is TGTGCTAGTGGTTTCACAGGGGGCGCCGAAAACACCGGGGAGCTGTTTTTT. Filled out from reference TRBV12-5 and TRBJ2-2, the complete variable domain reads DARVTQTPRHKVTEMGQEVTMRCQPILGHNTVFWYRQTMMQGLELLAYFRNRAPLDDSGMPKDRFSAEMPDATLATLKIQPSEPRDSAVYFCASGFTGGAENTGELFFGEGSRLTVL.

V usage is TRBV28 and J usage is TRBJ1-5, with a tentative D call TRBD1 (6 bases). The CDR3 runs 15 residues. CDR1 and CDR2 (germline): MDHEN, SYDVKM. V was clipped by 6 bases and J by 7 bases, with 19 bases between them. CDR3 amino acids: CASSPPYRDGQPQHF. In nucleotides, the CDR3 is TGTGCCAGCAGCCCTCCCTACAGGGACGGGCAGCCCCAGCATTTT. The entire variable domain, with the rest obtained from reference TRBV28 and TRBJ1-5, is as follows: DVKVTQSSRYLVKRTGEKVFLECVQDMDHENMFWYRQDPGLGLRLIYFSYDVKMKEKGDIPEGYSVSREKKERFSLILESASTNQTSMYLCASSPPYRDGQPQHFGDGTRLSIL.

The V gene is TRBV6-5, the J gene TRBJ1-2; the D gene is possibly TRBD1 (6 bases). Germline values: CDR1 MNHEY, CDR2 SVGAGI. V gave up 4 bases and J gave up 8 bases, with 8 bases separating them. The CDR3 consists of 11 residues. CDR3 DNA: TGTGCCAGCAGTTCTGACAGGGGCTACACCTTC. Translation: CASSSDRGYTF.

The chain carries TRBV6-1 and TRBJ2-7; 7 bases align to TRBD2. The junction had 20 bases not matched to a gene; V was cut back by 0 bases and J by 0 bases. This CDR3 is built from 21 residues. CDR1 MNHNS and CDR2 SASEGT come from the germline V gene. The CDR3 sequence: CASSEALGAGRTGEGSYEQYF. Written as DNA, the CDR3 is TGTGCCAGCAGTGAAGCTCTAGGGGCAGGGAGGACGGGGGAGGGCTCCTACGAGCAGTACTTC.

The chain uses TRBV18 and TRBJ2-1; TRBD2 agrees at 7 bases. Per the germline V gene, CDR1 is KGHSH and CDR2 is LQKENI. This CDR3 is 16 amino acids long. J gave up 3 bases and V 5 bases, and 10 bases lay outside the gene matches. The CDR3 coding sequence is TGTGCCAGCTCATTCAGCCGCAGCGGGAACTACAATGAGCAGTTCTTC. Encoded protein: CASSFSRSGNYNEQFF.

V is TRBV25-1 and J is TRBJ1-6; D might be TRBD1 (5 bases). The length of the CDR3 is 13 residues. CDR1 MGHDK and CDR2 SYGVNS come from the germline V gene. As DNA, the CDR3 is TGTGTCTCGCGGGACTCGGGGAATTCACCCCTCCACTTT. Encoded protein: CVSRDSGNSPLHF.

The chain couples TRBV11-2 to TRBJ2-1, with TRBD2 matching 10 bases. The CDR3 extends over 14 amino acids. CDR1 and CDR2 (germline): SGHAT, FQNNGV. The V gene end was trimmed by 7 bases and the J gene end by 16 bases; junction bases not matched to a gene: 16. CDR3 sequence (DNA): TGTGCCAGCACCCCAGGACTAGCGGTTGTTGAGGAATTCTTC. Protein sequence: CASTPGLAVVEEFF. Using reference TRBV11-2 and TRBJ2-1 for the parts outside the CDR3, the full variable domain is EAGVAQSPRYKIIEKRQSVAFWCNPISGHATLYWYQQILGQGPKLLIQFQNNGVVDDSQLPKDRFSAERLKGVDSTLKIQPAKLEDSAVYLCASTPGLAVVEEFFGPGTRLTVL.

The chain combines TRBV12-3 or TRBV12-4 with TRBJ1-2; tentatively, D is TRBD1 (6 bases). CDR3 length: 13 residues. V was shortened by 7 bases and J by 4 bases, with 13 bases between the two germline ends. In DNA form, the CDR3 reads TGTGCCAGCACTCCTACAGGGCTCTATGGCTACACCTTC. Translated: CASTPTGLYGYTF.

Only one count was recorded for this clone. The chain uses TRBV7-9 and TRBJ2-1, with a tentative D call TRBD2 (6 bases). Germline V gene sequence: CDR1 SEHNR, CDR2 FQNEAQ (reference sequence). Trimming took off 4 bases at V and 8 bases at J, with 15 bases between the two ends. The CDR3 has 14 residues. The CDR3 DNA reads as TGTGCCAGCAGCTACCGGGAGCGCGGCGATGAGCAGTTCTTC. Translated: CASSYRERGDEQFF.

This chain uses TRBV15 with TRBJ1-2; the D gene is possibly TRBD1 (5 bases). The CDR3 extends over 14 amino acids. Looked up from germline, CDR1 is LNHNV and CDR2 is YYDKDF (reference sequence). V was shortened by 0 bases and J by 8 bases, with 13 bases between the two germline ends. CDR3 bases: TGTGCCACCAGCAGAGATGGAGGGGTATGGGGCTACACCTTC. It codes for CATSRDGGVWGYTF.

The rearrangement joins TRBV24-1 to TRBJ2-7, with a tentative D call TRBD1 (6 bases). Trimming shortened V by 4 bases and J by 7 bases, and 13 bases separated the two germline ends. Germline V gives CDR1 KGHDR, CDR2 SFDVKD. The CDR3 loop spans 13 amino acids. CDR3 loop: CATSEPTGLEQYF. CDR3 nucleotides: TGTGCCACCAGTGAACCAACAGGGCTGGAGCAGTACTTC.

This chain connects TRBV19 to TRBJ1-5; 7 positions match TRBD1. From germline, CDR1 is LNHDA and CDR2 SQIVND (reference sequence). V was pared by 5 bases and J by 1 base, with 11 bases of the junction left unmatched. The CDR3 spans 17 residues. CDR3 in DNA: TGTGCCAGTAGTTCCCCAGGGGGTCTTGGGAGCAATCAGCCCCAGCATTTT. Translation: CASSSPGGLGSNQPQHF. Variable domain in full (rest from reference TRBV19 and TRBJ1-5): DGGITQSPKYLFRKEGQNVTLSCEQNLNHDAMYWYRQDPGQGLRLIYYSQIVNDFQKGDIAEGYSVSREKKESFPLTVTSAQKNPTAFYLCASSSPGGLGSNQPQHFGDGTRLSIL.

The CDR3 nucleotides read TGTGCCACCAGTGAACAGGGACAGGAAAACTATGGCTACACCTTC. Protein: CATSEQGQENYGYTF. The chain has TRBV24-1 and TRBJ1-2; 8 positions match TRBD1. Germline V gene data show CDR1 as KGHDR and CDR2 as SFDVKD. The trim removed 4 bases at V and 2 bases at J, leaving 5 bases unmatched. This CDR3 comprises 15 residues.